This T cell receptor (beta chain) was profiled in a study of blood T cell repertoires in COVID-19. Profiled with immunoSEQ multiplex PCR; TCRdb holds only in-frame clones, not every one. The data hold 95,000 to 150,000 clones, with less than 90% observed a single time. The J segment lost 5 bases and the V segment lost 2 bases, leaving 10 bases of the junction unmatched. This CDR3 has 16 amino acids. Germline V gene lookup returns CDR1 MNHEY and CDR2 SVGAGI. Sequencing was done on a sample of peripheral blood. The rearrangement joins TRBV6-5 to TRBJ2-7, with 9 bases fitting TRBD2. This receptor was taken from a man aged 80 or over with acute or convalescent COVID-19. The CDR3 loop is CASSYLPGTSQDEQYF. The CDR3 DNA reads TGTGCCAGCAGTTACCTTCCCGGGACTAGCCAAGACGAGCAGTACTTC.